The T cell receptor beta chain described here comes from a study of T cells after yellow fever vaccination. Whole-study results and caveats: A weaker secondary response peaked on day 5, the primary on day 15.

As TCR cDNA was made by 5'RACE template switching, a universal primer site and UMIs were added. TCRdb re-analysed the 5' RACE reads in MiXCR, keeping a single row per CDR3 protein. The sample has roughly 190,000 distinct CDR3 sequences, roughly 11% seen once; the top ten hold 36%. CDR3 length equals 14 residues. Germline CDR1 and CDR2: DFQATT and SNEGSKA (reference sequence). V trimming: 6 bases; J trimming: 2 bases; junction bases outside the gene matches: 9. As regards this clonotype: The antigen remains undetermined.

This receptor was taken from a man aged 18 to 30 who received the YFV17D yellow fever vaccine. The sample here was CD8+ T cells sorted from PBMCs, taken 15 days after the yellow fever booster vaccination. The V call is TRBV20-1, the J call TRBJ2-7; 8 bases map to TRBD2. The CDR3 DNA reads as TGCAGTGCCGAAGACCCGGGACTAGCCTACGAGCAGTACTTC. The encoded protein is CSAEDPGLAYEQYF.